The T cell receptor beta chain described here comes from a study of tissue T cells after allogeneic stem cell transplantation. Whole-study findings and limits: Tissue-detected TCR repertoire was only partly captured by blood and spleen T cells. TCR repertoires tracked anatomic similarity, regardless of disease or transplant status. Motif-based clustering found tissue-specific repertoire signatures shared across patients, though few clones were shared. Some tissue clones might be persisting host cells; their alloreactivity or antigen specificity was not determined.

With 6 bases clipped from V and 1 base from J, the junction kept 7 bases outside the gene matches. This CDR3 spans 14 amino acids. Germline CDR1 FNHDT, CDR2 SITEND (reference sequence). As for this clone: The antigen is unknown. Gene names denote mouse genes. From the germline J gene comes the end of the CDR3, since the read stops 1 residue before it.

Only in-frame clones appear in the TCRdb table, and some are missing; sequencing was by immunoSEQ multiplex PCR. The sample lists 40,000 to 50,000 clones; around 70% were seen once. The sample was sorted cells pooled from one or two spleens. The TCR comes from a pool of C57BL/6 mice in good health. The V gene is TRBV19, the J gene TRBJ2-7, with TRBD2 identical over 7 bases. The DNA read from the CDR3 is TGTGCCAGCACCCGTCGACTGGGATCCTATGAACAGTAC. This gives the protein CASTRRLGSYEQY. The whole CDR3 sequence reads CASTRRLGSYEQYF.